This T cell receptor beta chain appears in the sequencing data of a study of PD-1 blockade in classical Hodgkin lymphoma. TCRdb keeps only in-frame clones here, not all; method: immunoSEQ multiplex PCR. The top ten hold roughly a quarter of the sample, which has around 13,000 clones, 65% to 80% seen once. This clone was recorded only once. In germline, CDR1 is SGHDT, CDR2 YYEEEE. There are 16 residues in the CDR3. V was pared by 0 bases and J by 1 base, with 5 bases of the junction left unmatched. After autologous stem cell transplantation all patients relapsed, and prior brentuximab vedotin exposure differed between cohorts. Magnetic negative selection, applied to thawed PBMCs, was used to isolate the CD8+ T cells.

The sequenced sample was CD8+ T cells from blood, obtained at baseline. V is TRBV5-6 and J is TRBJ2-5, with 8 bases lining up with TRBD1. The TCR comes from a human donor with classical Hodgkin lymphoma. Written as DNA, the CDR3 is TGTGCCAGCAGCTTGGCCAGGGGGCACCTCCAAGAGACCCAGTACTTC. It yields the protein CASSLARGHLQETQYF.